This T cell receptor (beta chain) was sequenced during a study of technical replicates of blood from a handful of donors. This CDR3 spans 14 amino acids. Germline V lookup: CDR1 LGHNA, CDR2 YSLEER. Trimming stripped 0 bases from V and 3 bases from J, with 9 bases between. Method: immunoSEQ multiplex PCR; TCRdb's copy keeps in-frame clones and lacks some. The data show about 75,000 clones, 92% seen once. This clonotype was sampled from a human donor in good health. Sequenced sample: T cells isolated from PBMCs. The rearrangement links TRBV4-3 to TRBJ2-7, with D possibly matching TRBD2 (7 bases). The chain's CDR3 is CASSQDRGGYEQYF. The CDR3 bases are TGCGCCAGCAGCCAAGATAGGGGGGGCTACGAGCAGTACTTC.